This T cell receptor beta chain was found in a study of cytomegalovirus exposure and HLA in healthy donors. This CDR3 has 20 residues. Germline CDR1 reads MGHRA; CDR2 reads YSYEKL. Trimming stripped 1 base from V and 0 bases from J, with 22 bases between. It was with 60 Vbeta and 13 Jbeta primers that the PCR ran. Only in-frame clones appear in the TCRdb table, and some are missing; sequencing was by immunoSEQ multiplex PCR. The sample data list approximately 96,000 clones. Details on this clone: The antigen is undetermined.

Study results and limitations: Donors belonging to an Asian-associated ancestry cluster reportedly showed fewer N-insertions in productive TCRs than the approximately 700-donor mean, according to what a later analysis found.

The sequencing sample was made of PBMCs. The chain has TRBV4-1 and TRBJ1-3; perhaps TRBD1 as D (6 bases). The TCR originated in a girl aged 5-17 years in good health and CMV-seropositive. The CDR3 bases are TGCGCCAGCAGCCAAGGATCGGGGCAGGGGTATGGATTCTCTGGAAACACCATATATTTT. It specifies CASSQGSGQGYGFSGNTIYF.